This T cell receptor beta chain was sequenced for a study of blood T cell repertoires in COVID-19. On the study more broadly: Samples of COVID-19 (acute and convalescent) were obtained from the United States, Italy and Spain. PBMCs, B-cell-depleted T cells, or T cells provided the cDNA or gDNA that made up the material.

The V gene end was trimmed by 0 bases and the J gene end by 9 bases; junction bases not matched to a gene: 8. This CDR3 has 15 residues. The germline gives CDR1 SEHNR, CDR2 FQNEAQ (reference sequence). Study processing details: From reference gene primer amplification, estimates of nucleated cell counts were derived. Clones were read by immunoSEQ multiplex PCR, and TCRdb kept only the in-frame ones, dropping some. D and trimming were read from the DNA, whereas the V and J calls and clone size are those reported in that table. The sample yields over 30,000 clones, approximately 86% seen once. The chain combines TRBV7-9 with TRBJ2-1, with 7 bases matching TRBD2. Sequenced input: peripheral blood. This TCR was recovered from a woman aged 65 to 85 with active COVID-19. The DNA of the CDR3 is TGTGCCAGCAGCTTAGCCGGACTAGAATTTCCTGAGCAGTTCTTC. As protein: CASSLAGLEFPEQFF.